Listed here are 24 T cell receptor beta chains from one sample, sequenced in a study of post-analysis software for immune sequencing data (dated by TCRdb to the mid-2010s). Beyond this particular receptor, the publication reports: Patients showed significantly higher frequencies than controls for about 5 TRBV segments, among them TRBV5-6, TRBV5-1 and TRBV20-1.

Antigens of these TCRs are unknown. To prepare the library, PCR was applied. The listed sequencing device is Illumina HiSeq 2500. To reduce PCR and sequencing biases, unique molecular identifiers were incorporated into the TCR beta cDNA libraries. TCRdb cleaned the public reads at Q25 with fastp, built clones with MiXCR and kept in-frame beta chains. Each record represents a unique CDR3 protein, reported with the most common genes and DNA among its rows. The sample table lists about 430,000 distinct CDR3 sequences, 39% of them with a count of one. The ten largest clones take up about 7.6% of the sample. Sequencing input: blood. The receptors shown here come from a girl under 10 years old with multiple sclerosis.

This chain uses TRBV20-1 with TRBJ2-7; TRBD2 agrees at 12 bases. Germline V CDR1 and CDR2: DFQATT, SNEGSKA (reference sequence). CDR3 size: 17 residues. V lost 4 bases and J lost 4; bases outside the gene matches: 14. CDR3 DNA sequence: TGCAGTGCTACCCCTCTCTCAGGACTAGCGGGAAAATACGAGCAGTACTTC. This translates into CSATPLSGLAGKYEQYF.

This clonotype occurred a few times. The chain joins TRBV4-1 to TRBJ1-2; TRBD1 is a possible D gene (6 bases). Germline V gene data show CDR1 as MGHRA and CDR2 as YSYEKL. V lost 3 bases and J 1 base, leaving 12 bases between the germline ends. The CDR3 is 15 residues long. CDR3 region: CASSQPPRGNYGYTF. The CDR3 bases are TGCGCCAGCAGCCAGCCCCCCAGGGGTAACTATGGCTACACCTTC.

This clonotype has a handful of counts. J is TRBJ2-7 and V is TRBV4-1; maybe TRBD1 (6 bases). Germline CDR1 reads MGHRA; CDR2 reads YSYEKL. There are 16 residues in the CDR3. Trimming took 0 bases from V and 0 from J, leaving 12 bases between them. The CDR3 nucleotides are TGCGCCAGCAGCCAAGATGGGGGCCCTAGCTCCTACGAGCAGTACTTC. This codes for CASSQDGGPSSYEQYF.

The sample holds one count of this clonotype. The chain links TRBV7-2 to TRBJ2-1; TRBD2 matches 12 bases. V shed 5 bases and J 7 bases; nucleotides not matched to a gene: 6. The CDR3 totals 15 residues. The germline gives CDR1 SGHTA, CDR2 FQGNSA. The CDR3 DNA sequence: TGTGCCAGCAGCGCGCTAGCGGGAGGGGAGAATGAGCAGTTCTTC. Protein product: CASSALAGGENEQFF.

The chain links TRBV29-1 to TRBJ1-5; unclear D gene. V lost 4 bases and J 5 bases, leaving 12 bases between the germline ends. The CDR3 runs to 13 residues. Germline CDR1 SQVTM, CDR2 ANQGSEA. CDR3 sequence (DNA): TGCAGCGTTGCTATCGGAGTGGATCAGCCCCAGCATTTT. This codes for CSVAIGVDQPQHF.

Regarding this clonotype: The junction departs from the called germline gene at one end, perhaps through a read error. The rearrangement joins TRBV24-1 to TRBJ2-5; D gene uncertain. CDR3 size: 16 residues. Germline-derived CDR1 and CDR2 are KGHDR and SFDVKD. This chain's CDR3 is CAASDLGSDPIGTQYF. The DNA of the CDR3 is TGTGCCGCCAGTGATTTGGGCTCGGACCCCATTGGGACCCAGTACTTC.

The chain employs TRBV15 and TRBJ2-3; D is unresolved. Trimming cost V 3 bases and J 4 bases, with 11 bases left between them. Germline V gene lookup returns CDR1 LNHNV and CDR2 YYDKDF (reference sequence). The CDR3 contains 14 residues. The CDR3 DNA reads as TGTGCCACCAGCAGGGATGATGCTCCAGATACGCAGTATTTT. It translates to CATSRDDAPDTQYF.

This clonotype was observed a few times. J is TRBJ2-1 and V is TRBV20-1; TRBD2 aligns across 9 bases. Germline-derived CDR1 and CDR2 are DFQATT and SNEGSKA (reference sequence). This CDR3 contains 13 residues. After removal of 7 bases from V and 4 bases from J, the junction contained 5 bases not matched to a gene. The CDR3 DNA reads TGCAGTGGACAAGCGGGGGGATACAATGAGCAGTTCTTC. Translation: CSGQAGGYNEQFF.

This clonotype has more than one count but fewer than ten. The chain combines TRBV5-1 with TRBJ2-5; D is ambiguous. The end of the DNA is better explained by TRBJ2-7, so the J call may be wrong. Germline CDR1 and CDR2: SGHRS and YFSETQ. The CDR3 is 14 amino acids. The CDR3 coding sequence is TGCGCCAGCAGCCTCTTTCAGGCCTCCTACGAGCAGTACTTC. Translation gives CASSLFQASYEQYF.

This clonotype was seen a handful of times. The junction differs from germline at one of its ends, possibly a read error. The gene calls are TRBV7-7 and TRBJ2-3, with D maybe TRBD2 (6 bases). The CDR3 is 15 residues long. Germline assignment: CDR1 SSHAT and CDR2 FNYEAQ (reference sequence). As DNA, the CDR3 is TGTGCTAGCAGCCGGGGGTACAGCAACACAGATACGCAGTATTTT. Translating gives CASSRGYSNTDTQYF.

The sample holds a few counts of this clonotype. V usage is TRBV7-6 and J usage is TRBJ2-1; D may be TRBD2 (5 bases). V lost 3 bases and J 6 bases, leaving 12 bases between the germline ends. The CDR3 is 14 amino acids. Germline V gene lookup returns CDR1 SGHVS and CDR2 FNYEAQ. The CDR3 bases are TGTGCCAGCAGCTTTGATAGCGACGTCAATGAGCAGTTCTTC. Translation gives CASSFDSDVNEQFF.

This clonotype has more than one count but fewer than ten. This chain links TRBV20-1 with TRBJ2-1, with D unresolved. Trimming stripped 1 base from V and 6 bases from J, with 10 bases between. Germline CDR1 is DFQATT and CDR2 is SNEGSKA (reference sequence). The CDR3 has 13 residues. CDR3 sequence: CSARVVHRNEQFF. CDR3 nucleotide sequence: TGCAGTGCTAGAGTCGTCCACCGCAATGAGCAGTTCTTC.

This chain uses TRBV5-1 with TRBJ2-7; D call uncertain. The CDR3 extends over 14 amino acids. V lost 3 bases and J lost 2, with 12 bases in between. Germline CDR1 is SGHRS and CDR2 is YFSETQ. As DNA, the CDR3 is TGCGCCAGCAGCTCAATTGACGTGCCCTACGAGCAGTACTTC. It codes for CASSSIDVPYEQYF.

Points on this clonotype: A read error may explain this, as a much larger clone is one base away. This rearrangement joins TRBV5-1 to TRBJ2-7; D gene uncertain. The CDR3 runs 14 residues. Germline V CDR1 and CDR2: SGHRS, YFSETQ. Trimming cost V 0 bases and J 3 bases, with 10 bases left between them. This CDR3 reads CASSLVGPLYEQYF. The CDR3 DNA follows: TGCGCCAGCAGCTTGGTCGGGCCTCTCTACGAGCAGTACTTC.

This clonotype was seen a few times. This chain uses TRBV27 with TRBJ2-7, with no clear D. CDR3 size: 14 residues. With 6 bases removed from V and 1 base from J, the gap between germline ends came to 13 bases. Germline V gene sequence: CDR1 MNHEY, CDR2 SMNVEV (reference sequence). CDR3 sequence reads: CASRPTQASYEQYF. The CDR3 DNA follows: TGTGCCAGCAGACCAACTCAAGCGTCCTACGAGCAGTACTTC.

V is TRBV29-1 and J is TRBJ2-1; 8 nucleotides agree with TRBD1. V lost 3 bases, J lost 5 bases, and 15 bases stayed unmatched. The length of the CDR3 is 17 residues. Germline CDR1 and CDR2: SQVTM and ANQGSEA. The CDR3 sequence: CSVESLRTGMTHNEQFF. CDR3 coding DNA: TGCAGCGTTGAGAGTTTGAGGACAGGGATGACACACAATGAGCAGTTCTTC.

The V gene is TRBV28, the J gene TRBJ2-7; D not certain. Trimming removed 6 bases from V and 1 base from J, with 13 bases in between. The V gene's germline CDR1 is MDHEN and CDR2 SYDVKM. This CDR3 contains 14 residues. CDR3 residues: CASRGSLGSYEQYF. CDR3 coding DNA: TGTGCCAGCAGGGGCAGTCTGGGATCCTACGAGCAGTACTTC. The entire variable domain, with the rest obtained from reference TRBV28 and TRBJ2-7, is as follows: DVKVTQSSRYLVKRTGEKVFLECVQDMDHENMFWYRQDPGLGLRLIYFSYDVKMKEKGDIPEGYSVSREKKERFSLILESASTNQTSMYLCASRGSLGSYEQYFGPGTRLTVT.

The chain is built from TRBV4-2 and TRBJ2-1; 11 bases align to TRBD2. This CDR3 region has 16 residues. Germline loops: CDR1 LGHNA, CDR2 YNFKEQ. Trimming took 4 bases from V and 4 from J; bases not matched to a gene: 6. CDR3 amino acids: CASSLNPSGGYNEQFF. In DNA, the CDR3 is TGTGCCAGCAGCCTAAACCCTAGCGGGGGGTACAATGAGCAGTTCTTC.

V is TRBV6-2 or TRBV6-3 and J is TRBJ2-2; the D is unclear. Trimming removed 7 bases at V and 4 bases at J, with 10 bases between. The CDR3 spans 13 residues. In germline, CDR1 is MNHEY, CDR2 SVGEGT. This CDR3 is CASTHRVTGELFF. CDR3 coding DNA: TGTGCCAGCACCCATCGGGTCACCGGGGAGCTGTTTTTT.

This clonotype was detected a few times. CDR3 sequence (DNA): TGTGCCAGCGGGGGTCACCATAACACCGGGGAGCTGTTTTTT. This gives the protein CASGGHHNTGELFF. The chain uses TRBV27 and TRBJ2-2; D may be TRBD1 or TRBD2 (5 bases each). Germline lookup yields CDR1 MNHEY and CDR2 SMNVEV (reference sequence). The CDR3 consists of 14 residues. The V end was cut by 8 bases, the J end by 2 bases, with 12 bases between.

The chain recombines TRBV29-1 with TRBJ2-7; D tentatively reads TRBD1 or TRBD2 (6 bases each). Per the germline V gene, CDR1 is SQVTM and CDR2 is ANQGSEA. V lost 7 bases to trimming and J lost 2 bases, with 12 bases between them. The CDR3 consists of 12 residues. CDR3 coding DNA: TGCAGCGCCATAGGGGGGCCCTACGAGCAGTACTTC. Protein product: CSAIGGPYEQYF.

V is TRBV29-1 and J is TRBJ2-1; D uncertain. Germline CDR1 and CDR2: SQVTM and ANQGSEA. Trimming removed 0 bases from V and 0 bases from J, with 15 bases in between. There are 17 residues in the CDR3. The CDR3 DNA reads TGCAGCGTTGAAGACTCTGGGCTAGAGAGCTCCTACAATGAGCAGTTCTTC. Translating gives CSVEDSGLESSYNEQFF.

This clonotype was recorded at least ten times. The chain joins TRBV10-2 to TRBJ2-7; D unclear. Per the germline V gene, CDR1 is WSHSY and CDR2 is SAAADI. The CDR3 covers 12 residues. V shed 2 bases and J shed 6 bases, with 8 bases lying between them. This chain's CDR3 is CASSESSVEQYF. DNA for the CDR3: TGCGCCAGCAGTGAGAGTTCAGTCGAGCAGTACTTC.

The V call is TRBV25-1, the J call TRBJ2-5; D is unclear. The DNA end favors TRBJ2-7, so the J call may be wrong. Germline V gene sequence: CDR1 MGHDK, CDR2 SYGVNS. CDR3 length: 15 amino acids. For the CDR3, the DNA is TGTGCCAGCAGTGAATCCCGGGTGAAGGACTACGAGCAGTACTTC. Encoded protein: CASSESRVKDYEQYF.